This T cell receptor beta chain is drawn from a study of blood T cells in healthy people across ages. From germline, CDR1 is SNHLY and CDR2 FYNNEI. The CDR3 contains 12 residues. Details on this clonotype: The junction departs from germline at one end; a sequencing error may be responsible.

A second PCR, run for roughly 7 to 12 cycles, used a sample-barcoded 5' primer plus a J-beta primer mix. TCRdb fed the 5' RACE reads into MiXCR, producing one record per CDR3 protein. The data contain approximately 1.5 million distinct CDR3 sequences, around 40% of them singletons. This receptor was obtained from a woman younger than 35 in good health. The chain uses TRBV2 and TRBJ1-2; no definite D call. Specimen: blood. CDR3 amino acids: CASSEDLGGYTF. The CDR3 nucleotides read TGTGCCAGCAGCGAAGACCTCGGAGGCTACACCTTC.